The source of this T cell receptor beta chain is a study of cytomegalovirus exposure and HLA in healthy donors. Points from the study as a whole: Later genetic work tied a missense DCLRE1C variant to beta-chain V and J trimming.

As for this clone: Its antigen is currently unknown.

CDR3 length: 13 residues. Germline CDR1 is PRHDT and CDR2 is FYEKMQ (reference sequence). PCR involved 60 Vbeta and 13 Jbeta primers. The assay was immunoSEQ multiplex PCR, and TCRdb's table has in-frame clones only and misses some. This table has about 170,000 clones, about 75% appearing once. V is TRBV13 and J is TRBJ2-5; D is possibly TRBD2 (5 bases). The tail of the sequence fits TRBJ2-7 better, so the J call may be wrong. Sequenced sample: PBMCs. This TCR was sampled from a female donor in good health and CMV-seronegative. CDR3 in DNA: TGTGCCAGCAGCTCGGGGATAGGCTACGAGCAGTACTTC. It is translated as CASSSGIGYEQYF.